The present entry profiles one TCR beta chain with its context. Antigen: not known. The data are from a study of cytomegalovirus exposure and HLA in healthy donors. Regarding the study as a whole: Exclusion applied to some V segments, including TRBV6-2 and TRBV6-3, as they were indistinguishable. When a later analysis compared HLA-associated TCR beta chains with equally common others, the HLA-associated chains turned out to be more clonally expanded and to have lower generation probabilities. Most TCR sequences were rare, but some public TCRs occurred in many donors.

PCR amplification relied on 60 Vbeta primers (plus 13 Jbeta primers). Here immunoSEQ multiplex PCR was the method, and the copy in TCRdb shows in-frame clones only, minus some. The table records 95,000 to 150,000 clones, roughly 80% of them present only once. This CDR3 has 18 amino acids. Germline V lookup: CDR1 MDHEN, CDR2 SYDVKM. Between the trimmed V and J ends, which lost 3 bases and 2 bases, there was a span of 22 bases. The origin of this receptor is a man aged 30 to 45 in good health and CMV-seronegative. This chain connects TRBV28 to TRBJ2-5, with D perhaps TRBD1 (6 bases). The sequenced sample was PBMCs. CDR3 sequence reads: CASSFVPGMRGIQETQYF. Here the CDR3 DNA reads TGTGCCAGCAGTTTCGTTCCCGGGATGAGGGGGATACAAGAGACCCAGTACTTC.